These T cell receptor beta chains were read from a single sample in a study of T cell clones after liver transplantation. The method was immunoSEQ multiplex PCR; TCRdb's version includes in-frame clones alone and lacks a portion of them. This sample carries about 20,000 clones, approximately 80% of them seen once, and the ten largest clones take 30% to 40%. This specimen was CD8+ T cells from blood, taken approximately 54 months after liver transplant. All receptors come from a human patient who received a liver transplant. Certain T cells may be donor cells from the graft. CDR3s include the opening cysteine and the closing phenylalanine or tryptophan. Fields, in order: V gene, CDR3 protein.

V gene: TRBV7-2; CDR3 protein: CASSFGTGAEGYTF
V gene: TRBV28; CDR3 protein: CASRGGGGLIGDTQYF
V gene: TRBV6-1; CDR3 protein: CASSETGVGEAFF
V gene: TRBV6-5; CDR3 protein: CASNSGLEGNEQFF
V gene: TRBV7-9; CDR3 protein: CASSLVGGGRETQYF
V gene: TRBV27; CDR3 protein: CASSPPLWGGVGEKLFF
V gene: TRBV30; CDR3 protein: CAWSESGSLNQPQHF
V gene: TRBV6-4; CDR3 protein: CASSDSTNYGYTF
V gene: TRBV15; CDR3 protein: CATSSDDGGLNEKLFF
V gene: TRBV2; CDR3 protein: CASNLGQISTF
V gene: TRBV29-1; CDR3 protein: CSVDSMVVEQFF
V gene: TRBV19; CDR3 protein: CASSIGAGEYEQYF
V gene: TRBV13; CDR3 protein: CASSLAIGTPYNEQFF
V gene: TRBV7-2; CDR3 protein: CASSLEYEQYF
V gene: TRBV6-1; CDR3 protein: CASRNYEQYF
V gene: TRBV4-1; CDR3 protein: CASSRLDDEQFF
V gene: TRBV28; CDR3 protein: CASSFRYTQETQYF
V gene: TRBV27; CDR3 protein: CASSPRGGYGYTF
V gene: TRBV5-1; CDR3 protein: CASSLELGTEAFF
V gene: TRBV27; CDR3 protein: CASSLSFEYTEAFF
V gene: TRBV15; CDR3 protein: CATSGVTSERGNEQFF
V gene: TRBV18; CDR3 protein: CASSLGGGAYNEQFF
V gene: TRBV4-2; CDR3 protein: CASSQGDGSYEQYF
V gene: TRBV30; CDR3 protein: CAWATRGGYGYTF
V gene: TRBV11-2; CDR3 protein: CASSPGNTEAFF
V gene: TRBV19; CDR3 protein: CASRGLGWSGELFF
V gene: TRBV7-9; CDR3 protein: CASSLGLQETQYF
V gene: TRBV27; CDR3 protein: CASSLWGGGNQPQHF
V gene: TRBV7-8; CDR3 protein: CASSPRGSHEQYF
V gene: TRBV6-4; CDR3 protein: CASSDVGVNTEAFF
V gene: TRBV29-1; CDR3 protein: CSVEGWGERGYGYTF
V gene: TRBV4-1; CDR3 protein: CASSQDLGPNEQFF
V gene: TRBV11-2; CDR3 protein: CASSLDAPQGGSYEQYF
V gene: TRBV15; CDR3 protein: CATSRVRLAGPVDTQYF
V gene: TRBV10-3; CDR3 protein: CAILLRQGASYEQYF
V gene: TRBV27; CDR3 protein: CASSFVEGTYEQYF
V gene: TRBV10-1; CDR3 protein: CASSETKTASGTDTQYF
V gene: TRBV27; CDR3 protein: CASAEIQGAAGYTF
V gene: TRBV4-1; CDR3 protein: CASSQDFAGKETQYF
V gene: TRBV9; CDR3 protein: CASSVEGSRDYEQYF
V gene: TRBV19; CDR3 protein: CASSSGGWNSPLHF
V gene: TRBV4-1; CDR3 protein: CASSQDISETNEQFF
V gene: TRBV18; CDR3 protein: CASSPPAQGPGELFF
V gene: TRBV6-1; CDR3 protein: CASSVGQGNEKLFF
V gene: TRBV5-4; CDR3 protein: CASSLAGGPNEQFF
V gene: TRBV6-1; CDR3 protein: CASSEVGTLPAQETQYF
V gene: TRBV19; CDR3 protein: CASSADRLSSYEQYF
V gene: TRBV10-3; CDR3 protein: CAISDNDGDEQYF
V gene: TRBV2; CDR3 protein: CARDRANSYEQYF
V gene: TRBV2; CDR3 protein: CASSEGHSYSYEQYF
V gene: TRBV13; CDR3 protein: CASSAGGTEAFF
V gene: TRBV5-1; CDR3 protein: CASSLASTGYSYEQYF
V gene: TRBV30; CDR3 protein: CAWSVLSMRAYGYTF
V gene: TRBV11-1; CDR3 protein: CASSSYRGQGEQYF
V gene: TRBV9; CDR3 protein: CASSGGGDEKLFF